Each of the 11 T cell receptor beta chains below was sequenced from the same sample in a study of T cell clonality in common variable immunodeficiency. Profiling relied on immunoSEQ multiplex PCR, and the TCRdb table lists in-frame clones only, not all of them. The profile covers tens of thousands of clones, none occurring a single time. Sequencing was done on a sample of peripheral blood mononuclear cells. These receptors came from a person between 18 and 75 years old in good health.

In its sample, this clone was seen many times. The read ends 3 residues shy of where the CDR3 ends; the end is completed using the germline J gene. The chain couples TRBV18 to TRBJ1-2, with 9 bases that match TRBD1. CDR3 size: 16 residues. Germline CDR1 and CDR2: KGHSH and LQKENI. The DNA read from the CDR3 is TGTGCCAGCTCACCTCCCCCGGGACAGGGAATAAGGGGC. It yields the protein CASSPPPGQGIRG. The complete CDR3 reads CASSPPPGQGIRGYTF.

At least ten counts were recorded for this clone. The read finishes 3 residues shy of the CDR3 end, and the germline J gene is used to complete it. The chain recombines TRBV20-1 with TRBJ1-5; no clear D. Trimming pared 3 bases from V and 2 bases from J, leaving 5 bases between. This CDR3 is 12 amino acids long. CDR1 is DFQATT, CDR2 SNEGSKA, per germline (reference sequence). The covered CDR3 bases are TGCAGTGCTAGCGCAGGCAATCAGCCC. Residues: CSASAGNQP. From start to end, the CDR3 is CSASAGNQPQHF.

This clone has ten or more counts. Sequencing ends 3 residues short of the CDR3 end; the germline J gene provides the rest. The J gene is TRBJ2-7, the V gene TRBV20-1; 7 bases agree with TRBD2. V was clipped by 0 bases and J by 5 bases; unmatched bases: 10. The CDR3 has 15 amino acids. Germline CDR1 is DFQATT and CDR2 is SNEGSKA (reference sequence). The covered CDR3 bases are TGCAGTGCTAGAGATCCGGGCCGCGGGGGAAACGAG. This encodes CSARDPGRGGNE. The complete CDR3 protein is CSARDPGRGGNEQYF.

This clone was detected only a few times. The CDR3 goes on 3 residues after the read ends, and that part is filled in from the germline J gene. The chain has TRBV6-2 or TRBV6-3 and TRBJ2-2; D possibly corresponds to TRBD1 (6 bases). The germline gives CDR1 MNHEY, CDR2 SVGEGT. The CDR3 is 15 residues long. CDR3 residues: CASSRTASRSIPLFF. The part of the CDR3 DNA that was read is TGTGCCAGCAGTCGGACAGCCTCTAGGAGTATCCCG.

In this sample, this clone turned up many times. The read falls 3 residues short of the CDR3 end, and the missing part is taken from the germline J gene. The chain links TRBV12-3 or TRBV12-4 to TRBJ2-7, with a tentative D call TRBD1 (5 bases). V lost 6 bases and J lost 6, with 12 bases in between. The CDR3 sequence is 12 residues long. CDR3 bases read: TGTGCCAGCAGCAAAGGGGTTGGCGAG. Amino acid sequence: CASSKGVGE. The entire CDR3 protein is CASSKGVGEQYF.

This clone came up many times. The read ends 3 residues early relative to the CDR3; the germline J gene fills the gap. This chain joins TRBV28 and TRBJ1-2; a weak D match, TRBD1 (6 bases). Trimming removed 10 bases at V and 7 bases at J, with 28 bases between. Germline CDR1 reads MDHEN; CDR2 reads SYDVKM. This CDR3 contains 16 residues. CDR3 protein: CATSGGGGPPLGGYTF. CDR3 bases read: TGTGCCACCTCCGGAGGGGGTGGGCCCCCTTTGGGTGGC.

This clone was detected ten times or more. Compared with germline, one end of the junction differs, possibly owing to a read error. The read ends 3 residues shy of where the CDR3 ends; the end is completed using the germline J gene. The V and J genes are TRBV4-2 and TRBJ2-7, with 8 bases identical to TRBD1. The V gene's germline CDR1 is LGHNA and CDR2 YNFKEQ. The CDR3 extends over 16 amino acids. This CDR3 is CASSQDHRGSSYEQYF. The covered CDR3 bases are TGCGCCAGCAGCCAAGACCACAGGGGGAGCTCCTACGAG.

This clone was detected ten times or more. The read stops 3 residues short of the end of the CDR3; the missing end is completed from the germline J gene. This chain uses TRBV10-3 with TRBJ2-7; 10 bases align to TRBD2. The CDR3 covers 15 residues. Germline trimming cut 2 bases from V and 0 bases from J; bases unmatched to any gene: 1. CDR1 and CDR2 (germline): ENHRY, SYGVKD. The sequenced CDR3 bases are TGTGCCATCAGTGAGGGACTAGCGGCCTCCTACGAG. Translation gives CAISEGLAASYE. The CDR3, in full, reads CAISEGLAASYEQYF.

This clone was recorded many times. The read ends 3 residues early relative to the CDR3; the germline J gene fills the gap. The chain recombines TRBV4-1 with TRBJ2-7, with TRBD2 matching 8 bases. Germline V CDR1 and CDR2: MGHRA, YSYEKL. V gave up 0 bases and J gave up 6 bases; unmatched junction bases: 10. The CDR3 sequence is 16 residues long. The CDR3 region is CASSQEGGGPSLEQYF. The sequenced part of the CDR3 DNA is TGCGCCAGCAGCCAAGAAGGCGGGGGGCCCTCTCTCGAG.

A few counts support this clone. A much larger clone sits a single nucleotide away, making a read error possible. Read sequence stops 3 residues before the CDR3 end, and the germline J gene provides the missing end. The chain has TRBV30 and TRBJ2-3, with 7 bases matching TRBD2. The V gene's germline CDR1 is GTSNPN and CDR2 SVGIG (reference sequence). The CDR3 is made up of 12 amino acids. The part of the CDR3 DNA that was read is TGTGCCTGGGCCCGCGGGGGTCAGCCG. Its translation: CAWARGGQP. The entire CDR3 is CAWARGGQPQYF.

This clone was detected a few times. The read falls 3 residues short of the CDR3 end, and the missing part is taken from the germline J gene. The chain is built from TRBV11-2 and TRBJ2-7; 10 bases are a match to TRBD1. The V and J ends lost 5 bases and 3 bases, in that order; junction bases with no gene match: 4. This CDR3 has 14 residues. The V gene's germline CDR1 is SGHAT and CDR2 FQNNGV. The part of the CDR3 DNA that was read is TGTGCCAGCAGCGTCGGACAGGGGGGCTACGAG. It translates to CASSVGQGGYE. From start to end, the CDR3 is CASSVGQGGYEQYF.